The next 28 T cell receptor beta chains were all read from a single sample in a study of CD8 T cells in Susac syndrome. An input of about 0.45 to 1 ug of RNA was subjected to reverse transcription using random hexamers. TCRdb processed the immunoSEQ multiplex PCR reads anew with MiXCR; each CDR3 protein has one entry. Of approximately 100,000 distinct CDR3 sequences listed, around nine tenths are singletons. What was sequenced was CD4+ T cells from PBMCs. The receptor set was obtained from a human donor in good health.

The chain employs TRBV7-2 and TRBJ2-1, with a possible D match to TRBD2 (6 bases). Trimming left V 4 bases short and J 7 bases short, with 11 bases between. This CDR3 spans 13 amino acids. Germline V gene data show CDR1 as SGHTA and CDR2 as FQGNSA. DNA for the CDR3: TGTGCCAGCAGCTCCAGAGGGAGGAATGAGCAGTTCTTC. It specifies CASSSRGRNEQFF.

The genes are TRBV13 and TRBJ2-1, with 9 bases identical to TRBD1. J was trimmed by 2 bases and V by 3 bases; bases with no gene match: 5. The CDR3 extends over 16 amino acids. The germline V gene encodes CDR1 PRHDT and CDR2 FYEKMQ (reference sequence). Here the CDR3 reads CASSFGTGRPYNEQFF. The DNA of the CDR3 is TGTGCCAGCAGCTTCGGGACAGGGAGGCCCTACAATGAGCAGTTCTTC. Looking up the rest from reference TRBV13 and TRBJ2-1 gives the full variable domain: AAGVIQSPRHLIKEKRETATLKCYPIPRHDTVYWYQQGPGQDPQFLISFYEKMQSDKGSIPDRFSAQQFSDYHSELNMSSLELGDSALYFCASSFGTGRPYNEQFFGPGTRLTVL.

This chain uses TRBV30 with TRBJ1-2; no firm D call. In germline, CDR1 is GTSNPN, CDR2 SVGIG (reference sequence). V lost 2 bases, J lost 2 bases, and 12 bases lay in between. There are 14 residues in the CDR3. CDR3 sequence reads: CAWSSREFNYGYTF. DNA of the CDR3: TGTGCCTGGAGTAGCCGTGAGTTCAACTATGGCTACACCTTC.

This chain connects TRBV7-2 to TRBJ1-5; maybe TRBD1 (5 bases). The V and J ends lost 5 bases and 6 bases respectively, with 11 bases between them. There are 13 residues in the CDR3. CDR1 is SGHTA and CDR2 is FQGNSA in the germline V gene. Here the CDR3 reads CASSIDSIQPQHF. The CDR3, as DNA: TGTGCCAGCAGCATCGACAGTATTCAGCCCCAGCATTTT. The entire variable domain, with the rest obtained from reference TRBV7-2 and TRBJ1-5, is as follows: GAGVSQSPSNKVTEKGKDVELRCDPISGHTALYWYRQSLGQGLEFLIYFQGNSAPDKSGLPSDRFSAERTGGSVSTLTIQRTQQEDSAVYLCASSIDSIQPQHFGDGTRLSIL.

This chain connects TRBV7-9 to TRBJ2-5, with D possibly TRBD2 on 5 matching bases. V lost 5 bases and J lost 4, with 14 bases in between. CDR3 length equals 14 residues. Germline-derived CDR1 and CDR2 are SEHNR and FQNEAQ (reference sequence). For the CDR3, the DNA is TGTGCCAGCAGCCACCCGGTCGCGGGAGAGACCCAGTACTTC. Translating gives CASSHPVAGETQYF. The whole variable domain, filled in from reference TRBV7-9 and TRBJ2-5, reads DTGVSQNPRHKITKRGQNVTFRCDPISEHNRLYWYRQTLGQGPEFLTYFQNEAQLEKSRLLSDRFSAERPKGSFSTLEIQRTEQGDSAMYLCASSHPVAGETQYFGPGTRLLVL.

The V and J genes are TRBV5-1 and TRBJ2-5; the match to TRBD1 covers 9 bases. With V trimmed by 2 bases and J by 5 bases, 7 bases remained unmatched. The CDR3 runs 15 residues. Germline CDR1 is SGHRS and CDR2 is YFSETQ. The CDR3 protein is CASSLEGQGTETQYF. The CDR3 nucleotides read TGCGCCAGCAGCTTAGAGGGACAGGGAACCGAGACCCAGTACTTC.

The chain carries TRBV29-1 and TRBJ1-2; 7 nucleotides match TRBD1. CDR1 SQVTM and CDR2 ANQGSEA come from the germline V gene. V lost 4 bases to trimming and J lost 5 bases; unmatched junction nucleotides: 4. The CDR3 runs 12 residues. CDR3 region: CSVGQGPYGYTF. The CDR3, as DNA: TGCAGCGTTGGACAGGGACCTTATGGCTACACCTTC.

The chain is built from TRBV7-2 and TRBJ2-1, with 7 bases fitting TRBD1. Per the germline V gene, CDR1 is SGHTA and CDR2 is FQGNSA. The CDR3 loop spans 15 amino acids. With V trimmed by 3 bases and J by 4 bases, 6 bases remained unmatched. Written as DNA, the CDR3 is TGTGCCAGCAGCTTTCTACAGGGGAAGTACAATGAGCAGTTCTTC. Its translation: CASSFLQGKYNEQFF.

Regarding this clonotype: At one boundary the junction diverges from the germline segment, which might be a read error. The genes are TRBV4-3 and TRBJ2-1, with 9 bases that match TRBD1. CDR1 and CDR2 (germline): LGHNA, YSLEER. The CDR3 runs 14 residues. CDR3 in amino acids: CASSQDRTGDLPVF. The CDR3 DNA reads as TGCGCCAGCAGCCAAGATCGGACAGGGGATTTACCGGTCTTC.

This rearrangement joins TRBV19 to TRBJ1-2; 7 nucleotides line up with TRBD1. This CDR3 is 14 amino acids long. In germline, CDR1 is LNHDA, CDR2 SQIVND (reference sequence). The J segment lost 2 bases and the V segment lost 5 bases, leaving 5 bases of the junction unmatched. This chain's CDR3 is CASSPLQGNYGYTF. The CDR3, as DNA: TGTGCCAGTAGTCCTCTACAGGGGAACTATGGCTACACCTTC.

The chain recombines TRBV20-1 with TRBJ2-5; 14 bases agree with TRBD2. CDR3 length equals 15 residues. Germline CDR1 and CDR2: DFQATT and SNEGSKA (reference sequence). Trimming at V came to 5 bases and at J to 2 bases, leaving 4 bases not matched to a gene. CDR3 nucleotides: TGCAGTGCTCACGGGACTAGCGGGAGTCAAGAGACCCAGTACTTC. It codes for CSAHGTSGSQETQYF.

V usage is TRBV7-2 and J usage is TRBJ1-5; D is ambiguous. This CDR3 has 13 amino acids. Germline CDR1 and CDR2: SGHTA and FQGNSA. V shed 2 bases and J shed 4 bases, with 6 bases lying between them. In DNA, the CDR3 is TGTGCCAGCAGCTTAATTGATAATCAGCCCCAGCATTTT. Its translation: CASSLIDNQPQHF.

The V gene is TRBV18, the J gene TRBJ2-1; 12 bases map to TRBD2. The ends lost 3 bases at V and 9 bases at J; junction bases unmatched: 3. The CDR3 runs 14 residues. CDR1 is KGHSH, CDR2 LQKENI, per germline. The CDR3 loop reads CASSPGLAGSEQFF. CDR3 in DNA: TGTGCCAGCTCACCGGGACTAGCGGGTTCTGAGCAGTTCTTC.

The V and J genes are TRBV6-2 or TRBV6-3 and TRBJ1-1; possibly TRBD1 for D (6 bases). Germline V CDR1 and CDR2: MNHEY, SVGEGT. The CDR3 spans 13 residues. The V and J ends lost 4 bases and 3 bases respectively, with 9 bases between them. This CDR3 reads CASSWKGDTEAFF. The DNA of the CDR3 is TGTGCCAGCAGTTGGAAGGGGGACACTGAAGCTTTCTTT.

CDR3 bases: TGTGCCAGTAGTATAGACCAGGACAGAGAGACCTATGGCTACACCTTC. This codes for CASSIDQDRETYGYTF. This chain links TRBV19 with TRBJ1-2; D may be TRBD1 (6 bases). V dropped 0 bases and J dropped 4 bases, with 15 bases sitting between them. CDR3 length equals 16 residues. CDR1 and CDR2 from the germline V gene are LNHDA and SQIVND (reference sequence).

V gene TRBV14 combines with J gene TRBJ1-4; D is unresolved. The ends were cut back, 0 bases at V and 0 bases at J, with 8 bases in the middle. The germline gives CDR1 SGHDN, CDR2 FVKESK. The CDR3 runs 16 residues. The CDR3 region has the DNA TGTGCCAGCAGCCAAGATCTTACATCAACTAATGAAAAACTGTTTTTT. This sequence encodes CASSQDLTSTNEKLFF.

This clonotype showed up just a few times. The chain couples TRBV2 to TRBJ1-2; D is unclear. The germline V gene has CDR1 SNHLY and CDR2 FYNNEI. The CDR3 is 14 amino acids. V was pared by 1 base and J by 0 bases, with 6 bases between. The CDR3 reads CASSEGRANYGYTF. The CDR3 nucleotides read TGTGCCAGCAGTGAAGGCAGAGCTAACTATGGCTACACCTTC. Based on the CDR3 plus reference TRBV2 and TRBJ1-2, the full variable domain is EPEVTQTPSHQVTQMGQEVILRCVPISNHLYFYWYRQILGQKVEFLVSFYNNEISEKSEIFDDQFSVERPDGSNFTLKIRSTKLEDSAMYFCASSEGRANYGYTFGSGTRLTVV.

This clonotype was detected once. This sequence joins TRBV7-2 and TRBJ2-5, with 11 positions matching TRBD2. Germline V gene data show CDR1 as SGHTA and CDR2 as FQGNSA. Trimming cost V 1 base and J 2 bases; bases outside gene matches: 3. This CDR3 is built from 16 residues. The CDR3 nucleotides are TGTGCCAGCAGCTTAGTTCCTAGCGGGGGGCAAGAGACCCAGTACTTC. Residues: CASSLVPSGGQETQYF.

The J gene is TRBJ2-7, the V gene TRBV20-1; 8 nucleotides match TRBD1. Germline assignment: CDR1 DFQATT and CDR2 SNEGSKA (reference sequence). This CDR3 comprises 13 residues. V shed 3 bases, J shed 7 bases, and the junction held 8 bases outside the gene matches. CDR3 residues: CSASAQGAQEQYF. In nucleotides, the CDR3 is TGCAGTGCTAGCGCCCAGGGGGCGCAGGAGCAGTACTTC.

On this clonotype itself: At one of its ends the junction is not consistent with the germline gene, which may arise from a read error. The V call is TRBV20-1, the J call TRBJ2-1; a weak D match, TRBD2 (6 bases). The CDR3 loop spans 15 amino acids. Germline V gene lookup returns CDR1 DFQATT and CDR2 SNEGSKA (reference sequence). The CDR3 is CSARDPLASRDEQLF. CDR3 coding DNA: TGCAGTGCTAGAGATCCCCTGGCCTCGCGGGATGAGCAGCTCTTC.

The chain has TRBV19 and TRBJ2-7; weak D call: TRBD2 (5 bases). Deletions cut 3 bases from V and 2 bases from J, with 8 bases between. Looked up from germline, CDR1 is LNHDA and CDR2 is SQIVND (reference sequence). CDR3 size: 13 residues. The CDR3: CASSIQEAYEQYF. CDR3 bases: TGTGCCAGTAGTATCCAGGAGGCCTACGAGCAGTACTTC. The full variable domain, in which reference TRBV19 and TRBJ2-7 provide the parts outside the CDR3, is DGGITQSPKYLFRKEGQNVTLSCEQNLNHDAMYWYRQDPGQGLRLIYYSQIVNDFQKGDIAEGYSVSREKKESFPLTVTSAQKNPTAFYLCASSIQEAYEQYFGPGTRLTVT.

The chain combines TRBV19 with TRBJ2-3; 8 bases match TRBD1. V shed 2 bases, J shed 4 bases, and the junction held 2 bases outside the gene matches. Germline-derived CDR1 and CDR2 are LNHDA and SQIVND (reference sequence). The CDR3 loop spans 14 amino acids. CDR3 sequence: CASSIRTGPDTQYF. Here the CDR3 DNA reads TGTGCCAGTAGTATACGGACAGGGCCAGATACGCAGTATTTT.

This sequence joins TRBV5-6 and TRBJ1-2, with a possible D match to TRBD1 (6 bases). This CDR3 has 17 amino acids. The ends were cut back, 4 bases at V and 0 bases at J, with 19 bases in the middle. Germline assignment: CDR1 SGHDT and CDR2 YYEEEE. CDR3 sequence reads: CASSPQFDRSTNYGYTF. Written as DNA, the CDR3 is TGTGCCAGCAGCCCCCAGTTCGACAGGAGTACTAACTATGGCTACACCTTC.

The V call is TRBV12-3 or TRBV12-4, the J call TRBJ2-7; 12 bases are a match to TRBD1. The CDR3 is made up of 15 amino acids. Unmatched junction bases numbered 6, after V lost 6 bases and J lost 3 bases. CDR3 residues: CASSSRDRGLYEQYF. CDR3 coding DNA: TGTGCCAGCAGCTCCCGGGACAGGGGGCTCTACGAGCAGTACTTC.

The rearrangement uses TRBV7-8 and TRBJ2-1, with TRBD2 matching over 12 bases. V lost 6 bases and J lost 4; bases outside the gene matches: 13. The CDR3 covers 18 residues. Germline assignment: CDR1 SGHVS and CDR2 FQNEAQ. The CDR3 DNA is TGTGCCAGCAGAGCATCGACTAGCGGGGGCCCCGAGTACAATGAGCAGTTCTTC. It codes for CASRASTSGGPEYNEQFF.

CDR3 protein: CASSQGRTSGGLKQFF. CDR3 coding DNA: TGTGCCAGCAGCCAGGGTCGTACTAGCGGGGGGCTCAAACAGTTCTTC. This rearrangement joins TRBV4-2 to TRBJ2-1; 12 nucleotides align to TRBD2. Trimming at V came to 3 bases and at J to 13 bases, leaving 13 bases not matched to a gene. Germline V gene sequence: CDR1 LGHNA, CDR2 YNFKEQ. The CDR3 length is 16 residues.

This sequence joins TRBV6-1 and TRBJ1-1, with D unresolved. From germline, CDR1 is MNHNS and CDR2 SASEGT. The CDR3 consists of 16 residues. Trimming left V 3 bases short and J 1 base short, with 15 bases between. As DNA, the CDR3 is TGTGCCAGCAGTGATTTCCGACTCACACAGAACACTGAAGCTTTCTTT. It is translated as CASSDFRLTQNTEAFF.

The V call is TRBV3-1, the J call TRBJ2-7, with 11 bases fitting TRBD2. Germline lookup yields CDR1 LGHDT and CDR2 YNNKEL (reference sequence). The CDR3 spans 14 residues. Losses at the gene ends were 4 bases for V and 9 bases for J; bases not matched to a gene: 8. CDR3 bases: TGTGCCAGCAGCCCGGGACTAGCGGCGAGTCGGCAGTACTTC. It translates to CASSPGLAASRQYF.